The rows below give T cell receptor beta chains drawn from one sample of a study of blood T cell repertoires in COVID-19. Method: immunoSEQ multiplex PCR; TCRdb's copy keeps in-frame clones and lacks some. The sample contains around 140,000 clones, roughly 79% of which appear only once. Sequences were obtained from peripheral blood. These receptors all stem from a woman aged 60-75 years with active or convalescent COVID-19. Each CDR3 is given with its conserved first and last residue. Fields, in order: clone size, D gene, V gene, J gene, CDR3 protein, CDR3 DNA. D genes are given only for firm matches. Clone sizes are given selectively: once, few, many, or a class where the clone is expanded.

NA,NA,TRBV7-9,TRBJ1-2,CASSFGGTGFGYTF,TGTGCCAGCAGCTTCGGAGGTACTGGGTTTGGCTACACCTTC
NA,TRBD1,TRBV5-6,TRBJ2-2,CASSPDRGRPTGELFF,TGTGCCAGCAGCCCGGACAGGGGGCGGCCCACCGGGGAGCTGTTTTTT
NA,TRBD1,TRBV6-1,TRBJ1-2,CASSEAFYRGADYGYTF,TGTGCCAGCAGTGAAGCGTTCTACAGGGGGGCAGACTATGGCTACACCTTC
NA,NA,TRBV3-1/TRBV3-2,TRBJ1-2,CASSQEMGVGTF,TGTGCCAGCAGCCAAGAGATGGGAGTTGGGACCTTC
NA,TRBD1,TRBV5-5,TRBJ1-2,CASNPDRGTGGFGYTF,TGTGCCAGCAACCCCGACCGAGGGACAGGGGGCTTCGGCTACACCTTC
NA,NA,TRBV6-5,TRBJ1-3,CASSRQLSGNTIYF,TGTGCCAGCAGTCGACAGCTCTCTGGAAACACCATATATTTT
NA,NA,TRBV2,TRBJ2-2,CASSFPSLGTGELFF,TGTGCCAGCAGTTTTCCCTCCCTCGGCACCGGGGAGCTGTTTTTT
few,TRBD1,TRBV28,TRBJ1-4,CASSSDGTGHEKLFF,TGTGCCAGCAGTTCCGACGGGACAGGGCATGAAAAACTGTTTTTT
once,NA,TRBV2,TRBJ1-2,CASSQGNGGYTF,TGTGCCAGCAGTCAGGGAAACGGTGGCTACACCTTC
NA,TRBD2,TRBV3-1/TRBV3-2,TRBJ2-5,CASSQDGTSGEGYQETQYF,TGTGCCAGCAGCCAAGACGGGACTAGCGGGGAGGGGTACCAAGAGACCCAGTACTTC
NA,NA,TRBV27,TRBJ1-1,CASRNGGRVNTEAFF,TGTGCCAGCAGAAATGGGGGCAGGGTGAACACTGAAGCTTTCTTT
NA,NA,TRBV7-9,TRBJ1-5,CASSWTGDFNQPQHF,TGTGCCAGCAGCTGGACGGGGGATTTCAATCAGCCCCAGCATTTT
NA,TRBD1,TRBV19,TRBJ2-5,CASSPTGRETQYF,TGTGCCAGTAGTCCGACAGGGCGGGAGACCCAGTACTTC
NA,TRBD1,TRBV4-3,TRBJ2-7,CASSQDRTGVYEQYF,TGCGCCAGCAGCCAAGACAGGACAGGGGTCTACGAGCAGTACTTC
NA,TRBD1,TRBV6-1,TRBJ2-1,CASSDRTGVNEQFF,TGTGCCAGCAGTGATAGAACAGGGGTCAATGAGCAGTTCTTC
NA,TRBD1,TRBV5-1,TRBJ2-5,CASSRVSGTEGETQYF,TGCGCCAGCAGCAGAGTATCCGGGACAGAAGGAGAGACCCAGTACTTC
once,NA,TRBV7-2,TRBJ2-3,CASSFSTSTDTQYF,TGTGCCAGCAGCTTTTCGACTAGCACAGATACGCAGTATTTT
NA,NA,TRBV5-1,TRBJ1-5,CASSRDSNQPQHF,TGCGCCAGCAGCCGGGATAGCAATCAGCCCCAGCATTTT
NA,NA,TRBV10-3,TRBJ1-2,CAISEDSPSGNYGYTF,TGTGCCATCAGTGAGGACAGCCCCTCGGGTAACTATGGCTACACCTTC
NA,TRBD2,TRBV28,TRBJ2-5,CASSAALAGVIETQYF,TGTGCCAGCAGTGCAGCCCTAGCGGGAGTGATAGAGACCCAGTACTTC
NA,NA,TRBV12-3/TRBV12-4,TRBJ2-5,CASSGLVGETQYF,TGTGCCAGCAGCGGACTGGTGGGAGAGACCCAGTACTTC
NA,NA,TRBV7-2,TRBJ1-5,CASSLSGIYQPQHF,TGTGCCAGCAGCTTAAGCGGCATATATCAGCCCCAGCATTTT
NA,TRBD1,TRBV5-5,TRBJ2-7,CASSLARGQGHDEQYF,TGTGCCAGCAGCTTGGCGAGGGGACAGGGGCATGACGAGCAGTACTTC
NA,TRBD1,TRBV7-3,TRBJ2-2,CASSSGTGANTGELFF,TGTGCCAGCAGCTCGGGGACAGGGGCGAACACCGGGGAGCTGTTTTTT
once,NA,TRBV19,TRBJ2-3,CASSIGEADTQYF,TGTGCCAGTAGTATAGGAGAGGCAGATACGCAGTATTTT
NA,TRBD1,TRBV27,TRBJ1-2,CASSPRGAGGYGYTF,TGTGCCAGCAGCCCCAGGGGCGCAGGGGGTTATGGCTACACCTTC